The next 7 T cell receptor beta chains were all read from a single sample in a study of control samples from healthy donors and cancer patients. Here immunoSEQ multiplex PCR was the method, and the copy in TCRdb shows in-frame clones only, minus some. The sample lists approximately 140,000 clones, about 88% occurring once. Sample: blood. Receptors were obtained from a woman in her 30s in good health.

The chain recombines TRBV7-9 with TRBJ2-5, with D possibly being TRBD1 (5 bases). V shed 1 base and J shed 5 bases, with 8 bases lying between them. There are 13 residues in the CDR3. Germline V gene sequence: CDR1 SEHNR, CDR2 FQNEAQ (reference sequence). In DNA form, the CDR3 reads TGTGCCAGCAGCTTAGGCAGGGTGGAGACCCAGTACTTC. Protein product: CASSLGRVETQYF.

The chain uses TRBV13 and TRBJ1-2; 8 bases are shared with TRBD1. Trimming removed 5 bases from V and 2 bases from J; junction bases left unmatched: 7. The CDR3 is 15 residues long. Per germline, CDR1 PRHDT and CDR2 FYEKMQ (reference sequence). The CDR3 reads CASSLRGDRNYGYTF. The CDR3 nucleotides read TGTGCCAGCAGCCTAAGGGGGGACAGGAACTATGGCTACACCTTC.

On this clone itself: Other DNA variants within this sample encode the same CDR3. V is TRBV7-2 and J is TRBJ1-2, with a tentative D call TRBD1 (5 bases). Germline V lookup: CDR1 SGHTA, CDR2 FQGNSA. Between the trimmed V and J ends, which lost 5 bases and 1 base, there was a span of 8 bases. The CDR3 has 13 residues. CDR3 region: CASSRDGNYGYTF. CDR3 nucleotide sequence: TGTGCCAGCAGCAGGGACGGTAACTATGGCTACACCTTC.

The chain links TRBV6-5 to TRBJ2-7; 9 bases are shared with TRBD1. Germline V gives CDR1 MNHEY, CDR2 SVGAGI. This CDR3 spans 15 amino acids. Germline trimming cut 5 bases from V and 5 bases from J; bases unmatched to any gene: 10. DNA for the CDR3: TGTGCCAGCAGTCAGCCGGGACAGGGTTCCCACGAGCAGTACTTC. This gives the protein CASSQPGQGSHEQYF.

This chain connects TRBV24-1 to TRBJ2-7; TRBD2 is a possible D gene (5 bases). CDR1 and CDR2 (germline): KGHDR, SFDVKD. The CDR3 contains 15 residues. V lost 9 bases, J lost 2 bases, and 19 bases lay in between. CDR3 coding DNA: TGTGCCACCCCCCGGCGGCCGGGGAGACCCTACGAGCAGTACTTC. Translating gives CATPRRPGRPYEQYF.

The gene calls are TRBV4-1 and TRBJ2-5; TRBD2 matches at 8 bases. Germline-derived CDR1 and CDR2 are MGHRA and YSYEKL. The CDR3 is 17 amino acids. The ends lost 0 bases at V and 3 bases at J; junction bases unmatched: 9. CDR3 bases: TGCGCCAGCAGCCAAGAAGGCCTAGCGGGTCTCAAAGAGACCCAGTACTTC. It translates to CASSQEGLAGLKETQYF.

CDR3 sequence (DNA): TGTGCCAGTACCCCGGGACAGAGTAACTATGGCTACACCTTC. As protein: CASTPGQSNYGYTF. The rearrangement links TRBV19 to TRBJ1-2; 7 nucleotides agree with TRBD1. This CDR3 comprises 14 residues. CDR1 is LNHDA, CDR2 SQIVND, per germline (reference sequence). Germline trimming cut 7 bases from V and 1 base from J; bases unmatched to any gene: 6.